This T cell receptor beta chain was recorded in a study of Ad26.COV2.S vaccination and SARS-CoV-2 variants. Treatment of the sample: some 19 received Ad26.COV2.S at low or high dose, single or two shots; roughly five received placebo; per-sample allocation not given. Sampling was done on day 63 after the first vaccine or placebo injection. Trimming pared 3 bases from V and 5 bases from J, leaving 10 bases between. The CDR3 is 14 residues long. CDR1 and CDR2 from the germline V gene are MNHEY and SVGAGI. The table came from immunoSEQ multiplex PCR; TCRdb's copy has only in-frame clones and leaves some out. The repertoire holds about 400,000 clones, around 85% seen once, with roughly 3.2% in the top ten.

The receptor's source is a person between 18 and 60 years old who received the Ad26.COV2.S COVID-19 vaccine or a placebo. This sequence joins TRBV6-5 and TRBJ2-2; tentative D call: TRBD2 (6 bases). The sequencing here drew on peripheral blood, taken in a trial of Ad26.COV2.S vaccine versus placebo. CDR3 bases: TGTGCCAGCAGTTATTTGGGGGGAACCGGGGAGCTGTTTTTT. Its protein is CASSYLGGTGELFF.